This T cell receptor (beta chain) was identified in a study of cytomegalovirus exposure and HLA in healthy donors. In the study overall: Drawn from HLA-typed donors, approximately 85 million unique TCRs were held in an early data release.

Concerning this clone itself: Its antigen is not identified.

Trimming took 0 bases from V and 0 from J; bases not matched to a gene: 6. CDR3 length equals 17 residues. From germline, CDR1 is LGHNA and CDR2 YNFKEQ. Both 60 Vbeta primers and 13 Jbeta primers went into the PCR. Method: immunoSEQ multiplex PCR; TCRdb's copy keeps in-frame clones and lacks some. The table has over 50,000 clones, 65% to 85% seen once. Findings and caveats of the study: A missense variant in DCLRE1C was later tied to TCR beta V- and J-gene trimming.

The sequenced sample consisted of PBMCs. The chain carries TRBV4-2 and TRBJ2-5; 8 nucleotides align to TRBD1. The origin of this receptor is a female donor in good health and CMV-seronegative. Here the CDR3 DNA reads TGTGCCAGCAGCCAAGATACGGGACAGGCATACCAAGAGACCCAGTACTTC. Protein product: CASSQDTGQAYQETQYF.